These 28 T cell receptor beta chains share one sample of origin, sequenced in a study of shared clonotypes between healthy human individuals. It was CD45RO-negative cells, positively selected for CCR7, that made up naive CD8 cells, with terminally differentiated effector memory CD45RA+ cells excluded. Sequenced by immunoSEQ multiplex PCR; TCRdb stores in-frame clones only, minus some. The top ten hold about 0.22% of the sample, which has about 800,000 clones, just over 95% seen once. Sequenced input: naive CD8+ T cells sorted from blood. Receptors were obtained from a man under 40 in good health.

Here the CDR3 reads CASSQEYWTEVNQPQHF. DNA for the CDR3: TGCGCCAGCAGCCAAGAATATTGGACCGAAGTCAATCAGCCCCAGCATTTT. V gene TRBV4-1 combines with J gene TRBJ1-5; D gene unclear. The CDR3 has 17 amino acids. Germline V gives CDR1 MGHRA, CDR2 YSYEKL. Deletions cut 0 bases from V and 3 bases from J, with 15 bases between.

Points on this clone: Other DNA sequences within the sample encode an identical CDR3. The chain combines TRBV9 with TRBJ2-3; no definite D call. The CDR3 is made up of 11 amino acids. V gave up 4 bases and J gave up 3 bases, with 3 bases separating them. The germline gives CDR1 SGDLS, CDR2 YYNGEE. The DNA of the CDR3 is TGTGCCAGCAGCCTTACAGATACGCAGTATTTT. It yields the protein CASSLTDTQYF.

This clone was found once. The V and J genes are TRBV7-9 and TRBJ1-2; 9 bases map to TRBD1. With V trimmed by 3 bases and J by 3 bases, 2 bases remained unmatched. The CDR3 extends over 14 amino acids. The germline V gene encodes CDR1 SEHNR and CDR2 FQNEAQ (reference sequence). Here the CDR3 reads CASSFGQGHYGYTF. In nucleotides, the CDR3 is TGTGCCAGCAGCTTTGGACAGGGGCACTATGGCTACACCTTC.

This clone was recorded once. V gene TRBV9 combines with J gene TRBJ1-2; the match to TRBD1 covers 8 bases. There are 16 residues in the CDR3. CDR1 and CDR2 from the germline V gene are SGDLS and YYNGEE. With V trimmed by 0 bases and J by 6 bases, 10 bases remained unmatched. This CDR3 is CASSVASTDRADGYTF. CDR3 nucleotides: TGTGCCAGCAGCGTAGCTTCTACGGACAGGGCCGATGGCTACACCTTC. Full variable domain (outside the CDR3, taken from reference TRBV9 and TRBJ1-2): DSGVTQTPKHLITATGQRVTLRCSPRSGDLSVYWYQQSLDQGLQFLIQYYNGEERAKGNILERFSAQQFPDLHSELNLSSLELGDSALYFCASSVASTDRADGYTFGSGTRLTVV.

The sample holds one count of this clone. The genes are TRBV10-1 and TRBJ2-5; 7 bases align to TRBD1. CDR1 is WNHNN and CDR2 is SYGVQD in the germline V gene (reference sequence). V gave up 5 bases and J gave up 1 base; unmatched junction bases: 4. The CDR3 covers 14 residues. The CDR3 spells CASSRDSSQETQYF. As DNA, the CDR3 is TGCGCCAGCAGTCGGGACAGCTCCCAAGAGACCCAGTACTTC.

The chain couples TRBV7-7 to TRBJ2-2; TRBD2 matches at 7 bases. The CDR3 contains 15 residues. Per germline, CDR1 SSHAT and CDR2 FNYEAQ (reference sequence). The J segment lost 2 bases and the V segment lost 3 bases, leaving 3 bases of the junction unmatched. The CDR3 DNA reads TGTGCCAGCAGCTTTGAGACTAGCAACACCGGGGAGCTGTTTTTT. Translated, it gives CASSFETSNTGELFF.

The V call is TRBV5-6, the J call TRBJ2-7; 15 bases are shared with TRBD2. V lost 4 bases, J lost 2 bases, and 4 bases stayed unmatched. The CDR3 sequence is 16 residues long. Germline assignment: CDR1 SGHDT and CDR2 YYEEEE. Written as DNA, the CDR3 is TGTGCCAGCAGCCACCGGACTAGCGGGAGGGCCTACGAGCAGTACTTC. Its translation is CASSHRTSGRAYEQYF.

V is TRBV7-9 and J is TRBJ2-1; tentatively, D is TRBD2 (6 bases). The length of the CDR3 is 13 residues. Per germline, CDR1 SEHNR and CDR2 FQNEAQ (reference sequence). Between the trimmed V and J ends, which lost 5 bases and 9 bases, there was a span of 14 bases. CDR3 coding DNA: TGTGCCAGCAGCGATAGTGGGGGACTTGAGCAGTTCTTC. Its translation: CASSDSGGLEQFF.

The chain uses TRBV9 and TRBJ2-5; weak D call: TRBD1 (6 bases). Trimming took 0 bases from V and 6 from J, leaving 12 bases between them. Germline loops: CDR1 SGDLS, CDR2 YYNGEE. The CDR3 sequence is 14 residues long. CDR3 amino acids: CASSVETGLKTQYF. The CDR3 nucleotides read TGTGCCAGCAGCGTAGAAACAGGGTTGAAGACCCAGTACTTC.

CDR3 sequence (DNA): TGTGCCAGCAGCTTAGCCCCCCGCGGGAGCGAGCAGTACTTC. It encodes CASSLAPRGSEQYF. The chain carries TRBV7-9 and TRBJ2-7; 7 nucleotides agree with TRBD2. After removal of 0 bases from V and 6 bases from J, the junction contained 5 bases not matched to a gene. CDR3 size: 14 residues. From germline, CDR1 is SEHNR and CDR2 FQNEAQ (reference sequence).

The genes are TRBV6-6 and TRBJ2-3; TRBD2 agrees at 8 bases. J was trimmed by 1 base and V by 7 bases; bases with no gene match: 7. The V gene's germline CDR1 is MNHNY and CDR2 SVGAGI (reference sequence). The CDR3 sequence is 15 residues long. The CDR3 sequence is CASTTSGGGTDTQYF. The CDR3 coding sequence is TGTGCCAGCACCACGTCGGGGGGGGGCACAGATACGCAGTATTTT.

Notes on this clone: Additional DNA sequences in this sample encode the identical CDR3. The rearrangement links TRBV27 to TRBJ2-7; possibly TRBD2 for D (5 bases). V gave up 2 bases and J gave up 3 bases, with 5 bases separating them. Per germline, CDR1 MNHEY and CDR2 SMNVEV (reference sequence). This CDR3 region has 12 residues. CDR3 protein: CASSLRGYEQYF. The DNA for the CDR3 is TGTGCCAGCAGTTTACGGGGCTACGAGCAGTACTTC.

This chain joins TRBV4-1 and TRBJ2-7, with 9 bases matching TRBD1. V lost 4 bases, J lost 3 bases, and 1 base stayed unmatched. The CDR3 spans 13 residues. Germline V CDR1 and CDR2: MGHRA, YSYEKL. CDR3 nucleotides: TGCGCCAGCAGCCGGGGACAGGGCTACGAGCAGTACTTC. It specifies CASSRGQGYEQYF.

The gene calls are TRBV11-2 and TRBJ2-7; weak D call: TRBD1 (6 bases). The CDR3 totals 15 residues. Trimming took 5 bases from V and 4 from J, leaving 18 bases between them. Germline CDR1 reads SGHAT; CDR2 reads FQNNGV. For the CDR3, the DNA is TGTGCCAGCAGCCATCTGTGGACAGAACCATACGAGCAGTACTTC. Amino acid sequence: CASSHLWTEPYEQYF.

CDR3 in amino acids: CASSQRVGGTEAFF. As DNA, the CDR3 is TGTGCCAGCAGCCAAAGAGTCGGTGGCACTGAAGCTTTCTTT. The chain joins TRBV7-2 to TRBJ1-1; no definite D call. Looked up from germline, CDR1 is SGHTA and CDR2 is FQGNSA. Trimming cost V 5 bases and J 4 bases, with 14 bases left between them. The CDR3 consists of 14 residues.

J is TRBJ1-2 and V is TRBV14; D not certain. This CDR3 is 13 amino acids long. Germline CDR1 SGHDN, CDR2 FVKESK. Trimming cost V 1 base and J 4 bases, with 7 bases left between them. The CDR3 coding sequence is TGTGCCAGCAGCCAAGCGGGAACCTATGGCTACACCTTC. Protein product: CASSQAGTYGYTF.

CDR3 in DNA: TGTGCCACCAGCGCTACTAGGGCAATCACAGATACGCAGTATTTT. Translation: CATSATRAITDTQYF. The V gene is TRBV15, the J gene TRBJ2-3; D might be TRBD2 (5 bases). Per the germline V gene, CDR1 is LNHNV and CDR2 is YYDKDF (reference sequence). V was trimmed by 5 bases and J by 2 bases, leaving 14 bases between them. This CDR3 is 15 amino acids long.

The genes are TRBV7-7 and TRBJ2-7, with 7 bases matching TRBD1. Germline CDR1 SSHAT, CDR2 FNYEAQ (reference sequence). V shed 1 base, J shed 5 bases, and the junction held 8 bases outside the gene matches. The CDR3 contains 15 residues. CDR3 in amino acids: CASSLERTGFNEQYF. Written as DNA, the CDR3 is TGTGCCAGCAGCTTAGAGAGGACAGGATTCAACGAGCAGTACTTC.

V is TRBV6-5 and J is TRBJ2-1; 8 bases line up with TRBD1. This CDR3 contains 16 residues. The trim removed 4 bases at V and 2 bases at J, leaving 7 bases unmatched. Germline assignment: CDR1 MNHEY and CDR2 SVGAGI. The CDR3 DNA follows: TGTGCCAGCAGTTCCGACGAGACAGGGGCCTACAATGAGCAGTTCTTC. Encoded protein: CASSSDETGAYNEQFF.

The rearrangement links TRBV29-1 to TRBJ2-1; 13 bases match TRBD2. CDR3 length: 12 residues. CDR1 and CDR2 (germline): SQVTM, ANQGSEA. V was pared by 7 bases and J by 12 bases, with 6 bases of the junction left unmatched. For the CDR3, the DNA is TGCAGCGCCGGGACTAGCGGGGCGTTGCAGTTCTTC. It is translated as CSAGTSGALQFF.

The genes are TRBV5-1 and TRBJ2-7; the match to TRBD2 covers 16 bases. CDR1 is SGHRS and CDR2 is YFSETQ in the germline V gene. The CDR3 has 18 residues. Trimming cost V 3 bases and J 2 bases; bases outside gene matches: 8. The CDR3 DNA is TGCGCCAGCAGCTGGACCGGGACTAGCGGGAGGGAAACCTACGAGCAGTACTTC. This codes for CASSWTGTSGRETYEQYF.

The rearrangement joins TRBV6-5 to TRBJ2-2, with D uncertain. V was trimmed by 8 bases and J by 3 bases, leaving 10 bases between them. This CDR3 has 13 amino acids. Germline lookup yields CDR1 MNHEY and CDR2 SVGAGI. CDR3 coding DNA: TGTGCCAGCGGAATACCGGACACCGGGGAGCTGTTTTTT. Encoded protein: CASGIPDTGELFF.

The chain links TRBV29-1 to TRBJ2-7; 12 bases map to TRBD2. Germline assignment: CDR1 SQVTM and CDR2 ANQGSEA. J gave up 1 base and V 7 bases, and 8 bases lay outside the gene matches. This CDR3 contains 15 residues. Written as DNA, the CDR3 is TGCAGCGCCCGACTAGCGGGAGTTGAGTCCTACGAGCAGTACTTC. Amino acids: CSARLAGVESYEQYF.

The rearrangement joins TRBV7-9 to TRBJ1-1; a weak D match, TRBD1 (6 bases). The CDR3 contains 14 residues. Per the germline V gene, CDR1 is SEHNR and CDR2 is FQNEAQ (reference sequence). Trimming removed 3 bases at V and 2 bases at J, with 10 bases between. CDR3 DNA sequence: TGTGCCAGCAGCTTTCCCAGGGGCAACACTGAAGCTTTCTTT. Translating gives CASSFPRGNTEAFF. Drawing the rest from reference TRBV7-9 and TRBJ1-1, the complete variable domain is DTGVSQNPRHKITKRGQNVTFRCDPISEHNRLYWYRQTLGQGPEFLTYFQNEAQLEKSRLLSDRFSAERPKGSFSTLEIQRTEQGDSAMYLCASSFPRGNTEAFFGQGTRLTVV.

V usage is TRBV7-6 and J usage is TRBJ2-3, with D possibly being TRBD2 (6 bases). The V end was cut by 5 bases, the J end by 1 base, with 10 bases between. The CDR3 consists of 14 residues. The V gene's germline CDR1 is SGHVS and CDR2 FNYEAQ. CDR3 in amino acids: CASSAAGGTDTQYF. CDR3 DNA sequence: TGTGCCAGCAGCGCAGCGGGCGGCACAGATACGCAGTATTTT.

The V call is TRBV11-3, the J call TRBJ2-2; D call uncertain. This CDR3 spans 14 amino acids. Trimming removed 5 bases from V and 6 bases from J, with 13 bases in between. The germline V gene has CDR1 SGHNT and CDR2 YENEEA. The CDR3 region has the DNA TGTGCCAGCAGCGCGGCTGAGGTACCCGGGGAGCTGTTTTTT. It codes for CASSAAEVPGELFF.

This chain links TRBV7-6 with TRBJ2-7; D is ambiguous. V was shortened by 3 bases and J by 7 bases, with 13 bases between the two germline ends. The length of the CDR3 is 13 residues. Germline V lookup: CDR1 SGHVS, CDR2 FNYEAQ. The CDR3 DNA reads TGTGCCAGCAGCTTGCAGGTCTTGAGGGAGCAGTACTTC. This translates into CASSLQVLREQYF. The entire variable domain, with the rest obtained from reference TRBV7-6 and TRBJ2-7, is as follows: GAGVSQSPRYKVTKRGQDVALRCDPISGHVSLYWYRQALGQGPEFLTYFNYEAQQDKSGLPNDRFSAERPEGSISTLTIQRTEQRDSAMYRCASSLQVLREQYFGPGTRLTVT.

The chain combines TRBV5-1 with TRBJ2-7; a weak D match, TRBD2 (6 bases). With 7 bases removed from V and 4 bases from J, the gap between germline ends came to 18 bases. Germline V gene sequence: CDR1 SGHRS, CDR2 YFSETQ. The CDR3 runs 14 residues. In nucleotides, the CDR3 is TGCGCCAGCCGGGACTCGGGGATTGTGTACGAGCAGTACTTC. Residues: CASRDSGIVYEQYF.